This T cell receptor beta chain comes out of a study of OX40 agonist ivuxolimab in advanced cancers. In the study overall: The costimulatory receptor OX40 (CD134) was targeted by ivuxolimab, a fully human IgG2 agonistic monoclonal antibody. Intravenous ivuxolimab was administered to patients every 2 weeks at six dose levels: 0.01, 0.1, 0.3, 1.5, 3 and 10 mg/kg. Among the 50 to 55 dose-escalation patients, about 20 had hepatocellular carcinoma, 15 or so melanoma, 9 renal cell carcinoma and 9 head and neck cancer. The dose-escalation cohort was roughly 80% male with a mean age of 60 years, ranging from roughly 23 to 85. Prior anti-PD-1, anti-PD-L1 or anti-CTLA-4 therapy was permitted, and checkpoint inhibitors had been received by roughly 42% of dose-escalation patients. Partial responses occurred in three dose-escalation patients: two with cutaneous melanoma and one with hepatocellular carcinoma. Peripheral TCRbeta sequencing aimed to test whether ivuxolimab altered TCR sequence diversity and caused clonal T-cell expansion. The monotherapy dose-escalation portion (N = 52 patients) of the phase I ivuxolimab trial is reported in the paper.

In this sample, this clone turned up once. Its antigen target is currently unknown. Base qualities are missing; no much larger clone stands one base away. For sequencing of the TCRbeta CDR3 region, genomic DNA was extracted from the sorted cells. The immunoSEQ Assay was used for sequencing of TCRbeta CDR3 regions. Sourced from immuneACCESS, this table was stored by TCRdb with only in-frame sequences that have V and J called. A share of the clones is absent; for the studies checked, an unresolved V gene accounts for under half, and the remainder has no known explanation. Across this sample there are fewer than 70,000 clones, with around 84% seen only once. Of the sample, approximately 2% is held by the ten largest clones. The cysteine opens and the phenylalanine closes a CDR3 of 14 amino acids. The entry retains the CDR3 DNA only, 42 bases that are in frame from base 1. As encoded in the germline V gene, CDR1 is SGHAT while CDR2 is FQNNGV. Deletion took 1 base off V and 0 bases off J, with a span of 7 bases between the germline ends.

Overall study results and their limits: Clonal expansion of both CD4+ and CD8+ blood T cells was observed from baseline to week 6 at doses 0.1 to 3.0 mg/kg. After ivuxolimab, more expanded clones were found on average in CD8+ T cells than in CD4+ T cells. Low levels of normalized T-cell clonal expansion were also seen in some patients who did not respond. In the 0.1-3.0 mg/kg groups, partial responders had among the lowest normalized peripheral clonal expansion, particularly in CD8+ T cells. Which antigens the clonally expanded peripheral T cells were specific for was not determined.

The trial excluded patients who had a history of autoimmune disease or who were on systemic immunosuppression. Peripheral blood for TCR sequencing was collected from all dose cohorts at baseline, on cycle 4 day 1, and on cycle 7 day 1. The samples were drawn from a first-in-human, open-label, multicenter phase I dose-escalation trial of ivuxolimab. Adults with locally advanced or metastatic melanoma, renal cell, hepatocellular, or head and neck squamous cell carcinoma were enrolled in the trial. Before TCR sequencing, CD4+ T cells and CD8+ T cells were sorted from peripheral blood as separate populations.

Sequencing was performed on CD4+ or CD8+ T cells sorted from blood, taken in a trial of the OX40 agonist ivuxolimab. The clonotype originates from an adult with an advanced solid tumor such as melanoma, head and neck, liver or kidney cancer. The chain is encoded by TRBV11-2 joined to TRBJ2-7; the D gene assignment is ambiguous. The sequenced DNA is TGTGCCAGCAGCTTAGTCAGCGCCTCCTACGAGCAGTACTTC. This translates into CASSLVSASYEQYF.